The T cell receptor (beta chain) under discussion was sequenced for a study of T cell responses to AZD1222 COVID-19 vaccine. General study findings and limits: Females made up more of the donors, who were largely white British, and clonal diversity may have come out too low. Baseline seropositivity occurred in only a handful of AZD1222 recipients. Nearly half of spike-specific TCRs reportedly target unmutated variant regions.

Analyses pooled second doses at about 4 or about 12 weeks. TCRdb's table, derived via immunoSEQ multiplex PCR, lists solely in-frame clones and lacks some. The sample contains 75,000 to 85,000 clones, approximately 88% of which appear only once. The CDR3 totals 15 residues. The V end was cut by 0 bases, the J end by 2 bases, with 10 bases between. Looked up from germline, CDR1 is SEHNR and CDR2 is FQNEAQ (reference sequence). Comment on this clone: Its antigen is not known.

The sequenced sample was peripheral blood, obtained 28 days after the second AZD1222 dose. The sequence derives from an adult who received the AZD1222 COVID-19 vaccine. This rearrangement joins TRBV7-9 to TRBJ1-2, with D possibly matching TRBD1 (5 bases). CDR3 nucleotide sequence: TGTGCCAGCAGCTTAGCGGCAGGGAAAAACTATGGCTACACCTTC. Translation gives CASSLAAGKNYGYTF.